This record looks at one T cell receptor (beta chain) sequence and its context. These data belong to a study of blood T cell repertoires in COVID-19. Study background: Sites across the United States, Italy and Spain contributed samples from acute and convalescent COVID-19. T cells, B-cell-depleted T cells, or PBMCs provided the cDNA or gDNA that served as material.

V was pared by 3 bases and J by 2 bases, with 11 bases between. The CDR3 length is 15 residues. Germline CDR1 reads MNHNY; CDR2 reads SVGAGI (reference sequence). Study processing details: Counts of nucleated cells, estimated from reference gene primer amplification, were obtained. Using immunoSEQ multiplex PCR, the repertoire was profiled, and TCRdb retains in-frame clones only, with some absent. Clonal size and the V and J genes are those of that table, whereas D and trimming came from the DNA. The profile shows about 97,000 clones, just under 90% of them singletons. Sequences were obtained from peripheral blood. The chain employs TRBV6-6 and TRBJ1-5; the D gene is possibly TRBD1 (5 bases). The receptor was isolated from a human donor in a cohort sampled during active COVID-19. Here the CDR3 DNA reads TGTGCCAGCAGTTATGGCGCGACAGGCAATCAGCCCCAGCATTTT. Translating it yields CASSYGATGNQPQHF.